The T cell receptor beta chain described here comes from a study of T-cell memory formation after mild COVID-19. The authors produced TCR alpha and TCR beta cDNA libraries with sample barcodes and UMIs by 5'RACE using constant-segment primers. TCRdb recomputed calls from the 5' RACE reads with MiXCR, one row per CDR3 protein. Among approximately 390,000 distinct CDR3 sequences listed, roughly 15% were seen once. Trimming cost V 3 bases and J 4 bases; bases outside gene matches: 3. CDR3 length equals 14 residues. CDR1 and CDR2 (germline): SGHDT, YYEEEE. The chain uses TRBV5-6 and TRBJ2-2, with 7 bases identical to TRBD1. The sequencing sample was made of PBMCs or a T cell subset sorted from them (not recorded which). This receptor was taken from a man aged 18 to 35 who had mild COVID-19 (a few samples of this study predate the infection). Cell type and time point are not known. CDR3: CASSWTGVTGELFF. For the CDR3, the DNA is TGTGCCAGCAGCTGGACAGGAGTCACCGGGGAGCTGTTTTTT.